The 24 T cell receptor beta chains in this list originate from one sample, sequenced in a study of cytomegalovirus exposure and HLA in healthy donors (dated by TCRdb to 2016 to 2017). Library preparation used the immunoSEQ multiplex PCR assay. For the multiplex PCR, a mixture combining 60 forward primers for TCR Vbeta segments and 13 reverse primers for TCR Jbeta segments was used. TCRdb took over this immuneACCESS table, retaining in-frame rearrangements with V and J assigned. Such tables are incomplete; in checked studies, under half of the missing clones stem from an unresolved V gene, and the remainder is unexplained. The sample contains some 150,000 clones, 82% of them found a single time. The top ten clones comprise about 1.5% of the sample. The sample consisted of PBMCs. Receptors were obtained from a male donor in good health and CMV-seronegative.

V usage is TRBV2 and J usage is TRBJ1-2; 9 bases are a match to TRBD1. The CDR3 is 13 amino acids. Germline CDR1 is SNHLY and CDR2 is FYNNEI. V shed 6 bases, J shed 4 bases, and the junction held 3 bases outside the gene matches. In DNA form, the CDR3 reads TGTGCCAGCAGCGGGACAGGGTCCTATGGCTACACCTTC. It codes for CASSGTGSYGYTF.

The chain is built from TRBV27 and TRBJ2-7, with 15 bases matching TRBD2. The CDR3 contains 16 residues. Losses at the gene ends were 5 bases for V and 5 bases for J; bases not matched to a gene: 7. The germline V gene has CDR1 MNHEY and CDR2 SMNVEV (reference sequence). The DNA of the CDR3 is TGTGCCAGCAGTCCAGGGACTAGCGGGAGGAGGCACGAGCAGTACTTC. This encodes CASSPGTSGRRHEQYF.

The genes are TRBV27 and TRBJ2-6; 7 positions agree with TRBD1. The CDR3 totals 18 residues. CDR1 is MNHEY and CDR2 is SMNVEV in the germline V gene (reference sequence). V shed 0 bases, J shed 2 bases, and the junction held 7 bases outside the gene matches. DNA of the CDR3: TGTGCCAGCAGTTTATCGGCGGCAGGGGGTGCTGGGGCCAACGTCCTGACTTTC. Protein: CASSLSAAGGAGANVLTF.

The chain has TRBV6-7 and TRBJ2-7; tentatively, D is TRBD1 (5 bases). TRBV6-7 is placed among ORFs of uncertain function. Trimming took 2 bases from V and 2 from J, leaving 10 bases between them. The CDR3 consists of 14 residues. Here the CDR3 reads CASSYPQEPYEQYF. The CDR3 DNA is TGTGCCAGCAGTTACCCACAGGAACCCTACGAGCAGTACTTC.

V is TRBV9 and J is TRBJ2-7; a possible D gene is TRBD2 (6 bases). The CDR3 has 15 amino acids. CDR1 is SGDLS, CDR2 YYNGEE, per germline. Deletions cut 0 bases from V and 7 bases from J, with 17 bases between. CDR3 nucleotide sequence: TGTGCCAGCAGCGTAGCTCCTAACGGGAGAGGTGAGCAGTACTTC. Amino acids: CASSVAPNGRGEQYF.

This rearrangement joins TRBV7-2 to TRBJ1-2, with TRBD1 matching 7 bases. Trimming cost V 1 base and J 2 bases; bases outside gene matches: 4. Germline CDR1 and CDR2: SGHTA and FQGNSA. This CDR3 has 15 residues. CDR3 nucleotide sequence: TGTGCCAGCAGCTTAGGATTAGGGGGCAACTATGGCTACACCTTC. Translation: CASSLGLGGNYGYTF.

This chain's CDR3 is CASSQSGGQGLNEQFF. The CDR3 DNA follows: TGTGCCAGCAGCCAATCGGGGGGACAGGGCTTAAATGAGCAGTTCTTC. The chain recombines TRBV16 with TRBJ2-1; 9 bases match TRBD1. The trim removed 0 bases at V and 7 bases at J, leaving 7 bases unmatched. CDR3 length: 16 amino acids. Germline assignment: CDR1 KGHSY and CDR2 FQNENV.

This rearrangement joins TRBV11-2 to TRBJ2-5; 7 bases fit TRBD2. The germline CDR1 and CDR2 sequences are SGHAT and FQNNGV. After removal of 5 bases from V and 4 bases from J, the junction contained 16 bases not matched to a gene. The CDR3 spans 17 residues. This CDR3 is CASSVSGAGFAGETQYF. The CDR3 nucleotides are TGTGCCAGCAGCGTAAGCGGGGCAGGATTTGCAGGAGAGACCCAGTACTTC.

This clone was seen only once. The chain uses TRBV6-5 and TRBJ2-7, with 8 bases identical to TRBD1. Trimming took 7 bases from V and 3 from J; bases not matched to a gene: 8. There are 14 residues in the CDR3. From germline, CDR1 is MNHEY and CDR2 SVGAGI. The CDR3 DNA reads TGTGCCAGCATACGGCGACAGGGGAGCTACGAGCAGTACTTC. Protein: CASIRRQGSYEQYF.

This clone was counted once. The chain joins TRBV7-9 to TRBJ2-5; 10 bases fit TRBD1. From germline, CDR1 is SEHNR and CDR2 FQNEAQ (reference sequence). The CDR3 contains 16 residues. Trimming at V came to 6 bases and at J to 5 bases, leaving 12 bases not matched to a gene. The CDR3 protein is CASRPRRQGAEETQYF. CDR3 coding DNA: TGTGCCAGCAGACCTAGAAGACAGGGGGCAGAGGAGACCCAGTACTTC.

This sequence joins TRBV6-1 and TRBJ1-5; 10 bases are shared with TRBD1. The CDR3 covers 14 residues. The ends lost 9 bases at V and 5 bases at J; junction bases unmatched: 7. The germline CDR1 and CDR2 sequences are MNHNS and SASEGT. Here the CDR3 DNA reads TGTGCCAGTGTGCCGGGACAGGGGTATCAGCCCCAGCATTTT. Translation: CASVPGQGYQPQHF.

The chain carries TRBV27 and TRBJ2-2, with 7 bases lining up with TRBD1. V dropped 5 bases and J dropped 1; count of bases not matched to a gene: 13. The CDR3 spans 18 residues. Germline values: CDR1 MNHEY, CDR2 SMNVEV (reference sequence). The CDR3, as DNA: TGTGCCAGCAGTATCGGGACAGCGAAACCGAAGAACACCGGGGAGCTGTTTTTT. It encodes CASSIGTAKPKNTGELFF.

The DNA for the CDR3 is TGTGCCAGCAGCTTAGGAGGTGGCGAGCAGTACTTC. Protein sequence: CASSLGGGEQYF. J is TRBJ2-7 and V is TRBV11-2; the D is unclear. Germline CDR1 SGHAT, CDR2 FQNNGV. V was pared by 1 base and J by 6 bases, with 7 bases between. The CDR3 consists of 12 residues.

In nucleotides, the CDR3 is TGTGCCAGCAGCCCGACAGATTATAGCAATCAGCCCCAGCATTTT. Translation: CASSPTDYSNQPQHF. The rearrangement joins TRBV28 to TRBJ1-5; TRBD1 might be the D (5 bases). With 6 bases removed from V and 0 bases from J, the gap between germline ends came to 12 bases. Germline CDR1 and CDR2: MDHEN and SYDVKM. The CDR3 runs 15 residues.

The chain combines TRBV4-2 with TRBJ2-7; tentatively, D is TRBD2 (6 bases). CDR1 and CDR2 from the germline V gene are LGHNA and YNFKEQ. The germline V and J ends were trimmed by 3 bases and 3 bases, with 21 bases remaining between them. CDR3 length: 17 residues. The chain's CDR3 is CASSQTKGGALNYEQYF. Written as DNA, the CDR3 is TGTGCCAGCAGCCAGACCAAGGGCGGGGCCCTTAACTACGAGCAGTACTTC.

CDR3 sequence reads: CASSSRGVDSNQPQHF. The CDR3 DNA is TGTGCCAGCAGCTCACGGGGGGTGGATAGCAATCAGCCCCAGCATTTT. This chain uses TRBV5-6 with TRBJ1-5, with TRBD1 as a possible D gene (5 bases). Trimming stripped 3 bases from V and 0 bases from J, with 13 bases between. CDR3 length: 16 amino acids. Germline CDR1 and CDR2: SGHDT and YYEEEE.

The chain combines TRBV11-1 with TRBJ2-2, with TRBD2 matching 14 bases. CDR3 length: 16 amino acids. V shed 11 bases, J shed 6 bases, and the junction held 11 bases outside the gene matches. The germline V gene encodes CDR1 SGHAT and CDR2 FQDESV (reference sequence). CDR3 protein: CAGEEGGLAGAGELFF. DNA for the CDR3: TGTGCCGGCGAGGAGGGGGGACTAGCGGGAGCCGGGGAGCTGTTTTTT.

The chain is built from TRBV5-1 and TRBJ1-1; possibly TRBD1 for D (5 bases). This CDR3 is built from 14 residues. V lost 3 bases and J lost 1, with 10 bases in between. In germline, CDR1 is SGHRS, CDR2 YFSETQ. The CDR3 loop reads CASSSRTGNTEAFF. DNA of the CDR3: TGCGCCAGCAGCTCCCGAACAGGGAACACTGAAGCTTTCTTT.

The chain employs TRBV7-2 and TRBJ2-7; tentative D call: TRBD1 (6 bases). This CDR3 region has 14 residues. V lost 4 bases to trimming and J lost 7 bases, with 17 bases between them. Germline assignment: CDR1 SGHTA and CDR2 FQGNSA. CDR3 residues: CASSYPGAAREQYF. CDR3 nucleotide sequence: TGTGCCAGCAGCTACCCAGGGGCCGCTAGGGAGCAGTACTTC.

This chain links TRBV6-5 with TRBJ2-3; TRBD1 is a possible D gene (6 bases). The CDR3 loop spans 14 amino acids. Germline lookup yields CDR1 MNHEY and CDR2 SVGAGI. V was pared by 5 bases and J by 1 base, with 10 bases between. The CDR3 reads CASSQRQGTDTQYF. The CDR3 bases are TGTGCCAGCAGTCAGCGACAGGGCACAGATACGCAGTATTTT.

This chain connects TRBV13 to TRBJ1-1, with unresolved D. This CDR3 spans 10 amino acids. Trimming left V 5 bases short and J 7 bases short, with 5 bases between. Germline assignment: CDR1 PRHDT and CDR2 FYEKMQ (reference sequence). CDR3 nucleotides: TGTGCCAGCAGCCGTATTGAAGCTTTCTTT. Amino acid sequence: CASSRIEAFF.

CDR3 DNA sequence: TGTGCCAGCAGCCCCCAAGGGGTCACTGAAGCTTTCTTT. The encoded protein is CASSPQGVTEAFF. The chain links TRBV7-3 to TRBJ1-1; tentatively, D is TRBD1 (5 bases). CDR3 length equals 13 residues. Trimming left V 5 bases short and J 4 bases short, with 11 bases between. The V gene's germline CDR1 is SGHTA and CDR2 FQGTGA.

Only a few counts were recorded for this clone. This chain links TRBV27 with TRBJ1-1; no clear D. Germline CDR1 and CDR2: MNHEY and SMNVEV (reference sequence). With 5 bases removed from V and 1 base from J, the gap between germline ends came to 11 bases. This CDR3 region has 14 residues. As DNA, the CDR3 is TGTGCCAGCAGTACCGGGATGGCGAACACTGAAGCTTTCTTT. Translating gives CASSTGMANTEAFF.

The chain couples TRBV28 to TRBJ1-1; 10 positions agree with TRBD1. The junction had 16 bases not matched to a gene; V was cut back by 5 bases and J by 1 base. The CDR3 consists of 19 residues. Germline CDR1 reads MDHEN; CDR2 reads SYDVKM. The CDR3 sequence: CASSPPMGGTGVPNTEAFF. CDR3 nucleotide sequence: TGTGCCAGCAGTCCTCCAATGGGTGGGACAGGGGTCCCGAACACTGAAGCTTTCTTT.